Below, 11 T cell receptor beta chains from the same sample are listed, as sequenced in a study of T cells in Graves' hyperthyroidism and ophthalmopathy. TCR beta CDR3 sequences were amplified from RNA transcripts. First-round RT-PCR targeting the TCR CDR3 was performed with the HTBI primer set. TCRdb reprocessed the multiplex PCR reads with MiXCR, giving one entry per CDR3 protein. The sample lists 400,000 or so distinct CDR3 sequences; roughly 15% were seen once. The sequenced sample consisted of blood. Receptors were obtained from a woman under 40 with Graves' ophthalmopathy.

Ten or more counts support this clonotype. The J gene is TRBJ1-2, the V gene TRBV2; 9 bases are a match to TRBD1. Germline V gives CDR1 SNHLY, CDR2 FYNNEI. This CDR3 is built from 14 residues. Trimming cost V 7 bases and J 7 bases; bases outside gene matches: 10. The CDR3 nucleotides read TGTGCCAGCACCGGGACAGGGAGAATTTTTGGCTACACCTTC. Residues: CASTGTGRIFGYTF. Based on the CDR3 plus reference TRBV2 and TRBJ1-2, the full variable domain is EPEVTQTPSHQVTQMGQEVILRCVPISNHLYFYWYRQILGQKVEFLVSFYNNEISEKSEIFDDQFSVERPDGSNFTLKIRSTKLEDSAMYFCASTGTGRIFGYTFGSGTRLTVV.

This clonotype was recorded many times. The chain links TRBV5-8 to TRBJ2-1, with a possible D match to TRBD1 (5 bases). The germline CDR1 and CDR2 sequences are SGHTS and YDEGEE. There are 14 residues in the CDR3. The germline V and J ends were trimmed by 0 bases and 7 bases, with 11 bases remaining between them. The CDR3 sequence: CASSLGRGPNEQFF. The CDR3, as DNA: TGTGCCAGCAGCTTGGGTAGGGGTCCGAATGAGCAGTTCTTC.

The table lists this clonotype with many counts. The chain combines TRBV13 with TRBJ2-1; 9 bases align to TRBD2. The CDR3 spans 16 residues. Germline-derived CDR1 and CDR2 are PRHDT and FYEKMQ (reference sequence). With V trimmed by 1 base and J by 8 bases, 9 bases remained unmatched. The CDR3 reads CASSLEAGGLIDEQFF. The DNA of the CDR3 is TGTGCCAGCAGCTTAGAGGCGGGGGGGCTCATCGATGAGCAGTTCTTC. Supplemented by reference TRBV13 and TRBJ2-1, the full variable domain reads AAGVIQSPRHLIKEKRETATLKCYPIPRHDTVYWYQQGPGQDPQFLISFYEKMQSDKGSIPDRFSAQQFSDYHSELNMSSLELGDSALYFCASSLEAGGLIDEQFFGPGTRLTVL.

The chain carries TRBV6-6 and TRBJ2-7; 8 bases line up with TRBD2. The CDR3 has 16 residues. CDR1 and CDR2 (germline): MNHNY, SVGAGI (reference sequence). V lost 2 bases to trimming and J lost 0 bases; unmatched junction nucleotides: 6. In DNA form, the CDR3 reads TGTGCCAGCAGTTACCGACTAGCGCAAAGCTCCTACGAGCAGTACTTC. Encoded protein: CASSYRLAQSSYEQYF.

This chain links TRBV5-1 with TRBJ2-7; 9 bases fit TRBD1. Germline CDR1 SGHRS, CDR2 YFSETQ. The CDR3 is 15 residues long. The ends lost 4 bases at V and 3 bases at J; junction bases unmatched: 8. The CDR3 sequence: CASSQTGGLHYEQYF. The CDR3 DNA is TGCGCCAGCAGCCAAACAGGGGGCCTCCACTACGAGCAGTACTTC.

This clonotype was found many times. This chain uses TRBV24-1 with TRBJ2-7; D ambiguous. Trimming stripped 5 bases from V and 7 bases from J, with 8 bases between. Germline values: CDR1 KGHDR, CDR2 SFDVKD. CDR3 size: 11 residues. The CDR3 region has the DNA TGTGCCACCAGTGCTAAAGGGGAGCAGTACTTC. Its translation is CATSAKGEQYF.

Concerning this clonotype: A much larger clonotype is one base distant, so this may be a read error. V is TRBV3-1 and J is TRBJ2-1; D possibly corresponds to TRBD1 (7 bases). Germline V gene data show CDR1 as LGHDT and CDR2 as YNNKEL (reference sequence). This CDR3 comprises 19 residues. CDR3 amino acids: CASRQWGSRGASSYNEQFF. The CDR3 DNA sequence: TGTGCCAGCCGCCAATGGGGGTCCAGGGGGGCCTCCTCCTACAATGAGCAGTTCTTC.

This clonotype was observed a handful of times. V usage is TRBV6-2 or TRBV6-3 and J usage is TRBJ2-1; either TRBD1 or TRBD2 may fit D (6 bases each). Germline loops: CDR1 MNHEY, CDR2 SVGEGT. This CDR3 has 17 amino acids. Trimming removed 3 bases at V and 8 bases at J, with 23 bases between. CDR3 coding DNA: TGTGCCAGCAGTTATTCCGGGGGCGCGGTTGTGACAGATGAGCAGTTCTTC. Encoded protein: CASSYSGGAVVTDEQFF.

This clonotype was observed many times. This sequence joins TRBV27 and TRBJ2-7; TRBD1 is a possible D gene (6 bases). The CDR3 sequence is 15 residues long. The germline V and J ends were trimmed by 4 bases and 8 bases, with 21 bases remaining between them. The V gene's germline CDR1 is MNHEY and CDR2 SMNVEV (reference sequence). The CDR3 DNA is TGTGCCAGCAGTTCCTCACAGGGACCAAACTTAAAGCAGTACTTC. It yields the protein CASSSSQGPNLKQYF.

This clonotype has at least ten counts. The chain couples TRBV29-1 to TRBJ2-3; 10 nucleotides agree with TRBD2. After removal of 0 bases from V and 3 bases from J, the junction contained 3 bases not matched to a gene. Germline V gene sequence: CDR1 SQVTM, CDR2 ANQGSEA. The CDR3 is made up of 15 amino acids. The chain's CDR3 is CSVEESSGRTDTQYF. Here the CDR3 DNA reads TGCAGCGTTGAAGAATCTAGCGGGAGAACAGATACGCAGTATTTT.

The chain joins TRBV20-1 to TRBJ2-5; TRBD2 matches at 8 bases. Germline-derived CDR1 and CDR2 are DFQATT and SNEGSKA (reference sequence). The CDR3 has 15 residues. The CDR3 reads CNPRGARGVQETQYF. CDR3 sequence (DNA): TGCAACCCCCGGGGGGCGCGGGGGGTTCAAGAGACCCAGTACTTC.